This is a list of T cell receptor beta chains from one sample in a study of follicular helper T cells after annual influenza vaccination. The repertoire was sequenced with immunoSEQ multiplex PCR; TCRdb's copy has only in-frame clones and lacks some. The sample has 12,000 to 15,000 clones; 70% to 85% are singletons. The starting material was CXCR5+ CD38- circulating T follicular helper cells from blood, obtained 7 days after influenza vaccination. Every receptor here comes from an adult who received the influenza vaccine. The CDR3 runs from the conserved cysteine through the conserved F or W. D genes are given only for firm matches. Size is stated for part of the rows, as once, few or many counts, or as a class when the clone is expanded.

D | size | length | J | V | DNA | CDR3
. | . | 14 | TRBJ2-7 | TRBV25-1 | TGTGCCAGCAGTAAAGGGGTTTCGGGCTACGAGCAGTACTTC | CASSKGVSGYEQYF
. | . | 14 | TRBJ1-2 | TRBV27 | TGTGCCAGCAGTTTGGGGGGGGTCGCGGGGGGCTACACCTTC | CASSLGGVAGGYTF
TRBD1 | . | 14 | TRBJ2-3 | TRBV5-5 | TGTGCCAGCAGCCGGGACAGTCGCACAGATACGCAGTATTTT | CASSRDSRTDTQYF
TRBD1 | . | 15 | TRBJ1-6 | TRBV5-1 | TGCGCCAGCAGCGTTGGGACAGGGGTTAACTCACCCCTCCACTTT | CASSVGTGVNSPLHF
. | . | 15 | TRBJ2-2 | TRBV25-1 | TGTGCCAGCAGTGAGTCAGGCAAGAACACCGGGGAGCTGTTTTTT | CASSESGKNTGELFF
TRBD1 | . | 15 | TRBJ2-2 | TRBV28 | TGTGCCAGCAGTTTAGGGACAGAAAACACCGGGGAGCTGTTTTTT | CASSLGTENTGELFF
TRBD2 | once | 17 | TRBJ2-5 | TRBV4-1 | TGCGCCAGCAGCCAAGGTGGCGGGGGGGAAATTCAAGAGACCCAGTACTTC | CASSQGGGGEIQETQYF
. | . | 13 | TRBJ2-4 | TRBV9 | TGTGCCAGCTCGATCGGGGCCAAAAACATTCAGTACTTC | CASSIGAKNIQYF
. | . | 15 | TRBJ2-1 | TRBV19 | TGTGCCAGTTCAAGGGGCGTCAACCCCCACAATGAGCAGTTCTTC | CASSRGVNPHNEQFF
TRBD1 | once | 15 | TRBJ1-6 | TRBV6-1 | TGTGCCAGTAGTTTCCCGGGACAGACGGGGTCACCCCTCCACTTT | CASSFPGQTGSPLHF
. | . | 14 | TRBJ2-7 | TRBV6-6 | TGTGCCAGCACCCGGACAGCGAGCTCCTACGAGCAGTACTTC | CASTRTASSYEQYF
. | . | 13 | TRBJ1-1 | TRBV10-3 | TGTGCCATCAGTGAAATGACTGGCTCCGAAGCTTTCTTT | CAISEMTGSEAFF
TRBD1 | . | 15 | TRBJ1-1 | TRBV7-9 | TGTGCCAGTAACCACAGGGGGCGCCGGGATACTGAAGCTTTCTTT | CASNHRGRRDTEAFF
. | . | 14 | TRBJ2-4 | TRBV28 | TGTGCCAGCAGAGAGGGGGTAGCCAAAAACATTCAGTACTTC | CASREGVAKNIQYF
. | few | 15 | TRBJ1-2 | TRBV6-4 | TGTGCCAGCAGTGACTCTAACAGGGCTAACTATGGCTACACCTTC | CASSDSNRANYGYTF
TRBD2 | . | 15 | TRBJ2-4 | TRBV7-2 | TGTGCCAGCAGCTTAATAGCGGGGCGGGCAAACATTCAGTACTTC | CASSLIAGRANIQYF
. | . | 14 | TRBJ1-5 | TRBV6-5 | TGTGCCAGCAGTTCGGACGCGGGGGGACAGCCCCAGCATTTT | CASSSDAGGQPQHF
. | . | 17 | TRBJ2-6 | TRBV18 | TGTGCCAGCTCACCGTTTCCCCCCGGCTCTGGGGCCAACGTCCTGACTTTC | CASSPFPPGSGANVLTF
TRBD2 | . | 13 | TRBJ2-1 | TRBV9 | TGTGCCAGCAGCGTAGGAGTAGGAGGGAGGGCGTTCTTC | CASSVGVGGRAFF
. | . | 15 | TRBJ1-4 | TRBV15 | TGTGCCACCAGCAAGGGGAGGCCACAACACGAAAAACTGTTTTTT | CATSKGRPQHEKLFF
TRBD1 | . | 14 | TRBJ1-1 | TRBV7-2 | TGTGCCAGCACCCAGGGGGCGGAAAGGGCTGAAGCTTTCTTT | CASTQGAERAEAFF
. | . | 15 | TRBJ2-5 | TRBV7-9 | TGTGCCAGCAGCTTAGGGGGACTCTCATCAGAGACCCAGTACTTC | CASSLGGLSSETQYF
. | once | 12 | TRBJ2-7 | TRBV6-1 | TGTGCCAGCAGCCCGATTTGGGCCGAGCAGTACTTC | CASSPIWAEQYF
. | . | 12 | TRBJ2-1 | TRBV7-2 | TGTGCCAGCGCTGGCTCTTACAATGAGCAGTTCTTC | CASAGSYNEQFF
. | . | 13 | TRBJ1-5 | TRBV15 | TGTGCCACCAGCGGGCAACCTGAGACGCCCCAGCATTTT | CATSGQPETPQHF
TRBD1 | few | 16 | TRBJ1-2 | TRBV28 | TGTGCCAGCAGTTTAGGTGGGACAGGGAACCCCTATGGCTACACCTTC | CASSLGGTGNPYGYTF
. | . | 15 | TRBJ1-6 | TRBV5-1 | TGCGCCAGCAGCTTGCAGGGTCCTTTAAATTCACCCCTCCACTTT | CASSLQGPLNSPLHF
. | . | 14 | TRBJ1-4 | TRBV19 | TGTGCCAGTAGTACCGGACAGTCCGTGGGGAAACTGTTTTTT | CASSTGQSVGKLFF